A selection of T cell receptor beta chains follows, all from one sample in a study of beta chain features in type 1 diabetes. Assay: immunoSEQ multiplex PCR; the TCRdb copy retains only in-frame clones and omits some. This table has approximately 400,000 clones, about 14% appearing once. The sample taken for sequencing was naive CD4+ T cells from blood. Receptor source: a woman younger than 30 in good health. Both conserved end residues are part of each CDR3. Fields, in order: J gene, clone size, D gene, V gene, CDR3 protein, CDR3 DNA. A D gene is named only where the DNA matches it firmly. Clone size is shown for a subset of rows, as once, few, many or a class of expanded clone.

TRBJ2-5,few,NA,TRBV6-5,CASSYGQPKETQYF,TGTGCCAGCAGTTACGGGCAGCCTAAAGAGACCCAGTACTTC
TRBJ2-3,NA,NA,TRBV9,CASSVSTPAGDTQYF,TGTGCCAGCAGCGTTTCTACTCCTGCCGGAGATACGCAGTATTTT
TRBJ2-1,few,TRBD2,TRBV28,CASSSLQLAGDNEQFF,TGTGCCAGCAGTTCCCTCCAACTAGCGGGAGACAATGAGCAGTTCTTC
TRBJ1-1,few,TRBD1,TRBV18,CASSGQGDTEAFF,TGTGCCAGCTCCGGACAGGGGGACACTGAAGCTTTCTTT
TRBJ2-1,few,TRBD2,TRBV29-1,CSVEVFGGRAVNEQFF,TGCAGCGTTGAAGTGTTTGGGGGGAGGGCCGTGAATGAGCAGTTCTTC
TRBJ1-5,few,TRBD1,TRBV15,CATSSGTAIQHF,TGTGCCACCAGTAGCGGGACAGCAATCCAGCATTTT
TRBJ1-3,NA,NA,TRBV5-5,CASNREGQAGNTIYF,TGTGCCAGCAACCGCGAGGGACAAGCTGGAAACACCATATATTTT
TRBJ2-1,few,TRBD1,TRBV4-3,CASSPGGAYNEQFF,TGCGCCAGCAGCCCAGGGGGAGCCTACAATGAGCAGTTCTTC
TRBJ2-3,few,NA,TRBV25-1,CASSESGLKDTQYF,TGTGCCAGCAGTGAATCGGGTTTGAAAGATACGCAGTATTTT
TRBJ1-1,NA,NA,TRBV5-1,CASIRGGVNTEAFF,TGCGCCAGCATCCGTGGCGGGGTGAACACTGAAGCTTTCTTT
TRBJ1-5,NA,NA,TRBV4-3,CASSQDIGGSNQPQHF,TGCGCCAGCAGCCAAGATATCGGGGGAAGCAATCAGCCCCAGCATTTT
TRBJ2-1,NA,NA,TRBV9,CASSAYLEGEQFF,TGTGCCAGCAGCGCTTACCTCGAGGGAGAGCAGTTCTTC
TRBJ2-7,NA,NA,TRBV29-1,CSVVDRLSEQYF,TGCAGCGTTGTTGACAGGCTCTCCGAGCAGTACTTC
TRBJ1-2,few,NA,TRBV27,CASSLHKAAYYGYTF,TGTGCCAGCAGTTTACATAAAGCGGCTTACTATGGCTACACCTTC
TRBJ2-5,NA,NA,TRBV6-5,CASSYVAAGTQYF,TGTGCCAGCAGTTATGTCGCCGCCGGGACCCAGTACTTC
TRBJ1-5,NA,NA,TRBV30,CAWSVNRNQPQHF,TGTGCCTGGAGTGTTAACAGAAATCAGCCCCAGCATTTT
TRBJ1-1,few,NA,TRBV7-9,CASSPTVDTEAFF,TGTGCCAGCAGCCCCACGGTTGACACTGAAGCTTTCTTT
TRBJ2-5,few,NA,TRBV5-4,CASSPRLGVGWETQYF,TGTGCCAGCAGCCCGCGCCTAGGGGTGGGGTGGGAGACCCAGTACTTC
TRBJ2-7,NA,NA,TRBV18,CASSPREGGPYEQYF,TGTGCCAGCTCACCACGCGAAGGGGGACCTTACGAGCAGTACTTC
TRBJ1-5,few,NA,TRBV28,CASSLPSYQPQHF,TGTGCCAGCAGTTTACCGTCCTATCAGCCCCAGCATTTT
TRBJ1-5,few,NA,TRBV19,CASSGSGPQPQHF,TGTGCCAGTAGTGGGTCAGGGCCTCAGCCCCAGCATTTT
TRBJ2-4,NA,NA,TRBV25-1,CASSNRDAKNIQYF,TGTGCCAGCAGCAACAGGGACGCCAAAAACATTCAGTACTTC
TRBJ2-7,once,TRBD1,TRBV5-1,CASSSGDRVTTYEQYF,TGCGCCAGCAGCTCGGGGGACAGGGTTACCACCTACGAGCAGTACTTC
TRBJ2-7,NA,TRBD1,TRBV11-1,CASSLWAPGQGVNEQYF,TGTGCCAGCAGTCTCTGGGCTCCGGGACAGGGGGTGAACGAGCAGTACTTC
TRBJ1-2,few,NA,TRBV5-1,CASSGDTLGYTF,TGCGCCAGCAGCGGGGACACGTTGGGCTACACCTTC
TRBJ1-5,few,TRBD1,TRBV15,CATSRVRDRGVTQPQHF,TGTGCCACCAGCAGAGTAAGGGACAGGGGAGTAACTCAGCCCCAGCATTTT
TRBJ1-2,NA,NA,TRBV13,CASSYRALNYGYTF,TGTGCCAGCAGCTACAGGGCCCTCAACTATGGCTACACCTTC
TRBJ2-1,NA,TRBD2,TRBV10-2,CASSVIAGGNEQFF,TGCGCCAGCAGTGTAATAGCGGGAGGGAATGAGCAGTTCTTC
TRBJ2-1,few,TRBD2,TRBV29-1,CSVERSGRIPLSNNEQFF,TGCAGCGTCGAACGTAGCGGGAGGATCCCATTAAGCAACAATGAGCAGTTCTTC
TRBJ1-5,few,NA,TRBV30,CAWSATENQPQHF,TGTGCCTGGAGTGCGACAGAGAATCAGCCCCAGCATTTT
TRBJ2-1,few,NA,TRBV27,CASSFRPWAGQTYNEQFF,TGTGCCAGCAGTTTCCGCCCTTGGGCGGGCCAGACCTACAATGAGCAGTTCTTC
TRBJ2-3,NA,NA,TRBV15,CATSSELVGVKGDTQYF,TGTGCCACCAGCAGTGAATTGGTCGGTGTTAAGGGGGATACGCAGTATTTT
TRBJ2-7,NA,TRBD2,TRBV4-2,CASSQVSSGTNEQYF,TGTGCCAGCAGCCAAGTGTCTAGCGGGACGAACGAGCAGTACTTC
TRBJ2-3,few,TRBD2,TRBV7-8,CASSPPGLARTDTQYF,TGTGCCAGCAGCCCTCCGGGACTAGCGCGAACAGATACGCAGTATTTT
TRBJ2-1,few,NA,TRBV5-1,CASSPGYAGNEQFF,TGCGCCAGCAGCCCAGGGTACGCAGGGAATGAGCAGTTCTTC
TRBJ2-4,NA,NA,TRBV5-6,CASSLDSAPNIQYF,TGTGCCAGCAGCTTGGATAGTGCCCCAAACATTCAGTACTTC
TRBJ2-7,few,NA,TRBV7-9,CASSLVGSSYEQYF,TGTGCCAGCAGCTTAGTTGGCAGCTCCTACGAGCAGTACTTC
TRBJ2-2,few,NA,TRBV29-1,CSVVKAGVTGELFF,TGCAGCGTTGTTAAGGCAGGGGTGACCGGGGAGCTGTTTTTT
TRBJ1-5,NA,NA,TRBV29-1,CSVRIRSQGNQPQHF,TGCAGCGTTCGGATTCGGAGTCAGGGGAATCAGCCCCAGCATTTT
TRBJ1-5,NA,TRBD1,TRBV18,CASSPRDRVQPQHF,TGTGCCAGCTCACCACGGGACAGGGTACAGCCCCAGCATTTT
TRBJ1-1,few,NA,TRBV2,CASSVGAHTEAFF,TGTGCCAGCAGTGTTGGGGCCCACACTGAAGCTTTCTTT
TRBJ2-1,NA,TRBD2,TRBV28,CAVGLAGYNEQFF,TGTGCCGTCGGACTAGCGGGTTACAATGAGCAGTTCTTC
TRBJ2-7,NA,NA,TRBV30,CAWSRTFYEQYF,TGTGCCTGGAGTCGCACTTTTTACGAGCAGTACTTC
TRBJ1-1,NA,TRBD1,TRBV7-6,CASSLAVGTGGNTEAFF,TGTGCCAGCAGCTTAGCTGTTGGGACAGGGGGCAACACTGAAGCTTTCTTT
TRBJ1-1,NA,NA,TRBV29-1,CSVPRPLGVNTEAFF,TGCAGCGTGCCCCGGCCTCTCGGGGTGAACACTGAAGCTTTCTTT
TRBJ1-5,few,NA,TRBV5-1,CASSLTGWNQPQHF,TGCGCCAGCAGCTTGACAGGGTGGAATCAGCCCCAGCATTTT
TRBJ2-7,NA,TRBD2,TRBV13,CASRISGGLSYEQYF,TGTGCCAGCAGAATTAGCGGGGGACTCTCCTACGAGCAGTACTTC
TRBJ2-7,once,TRBD1,TRBV25-1,CASSDRGRYEQYF,TGTGCCAGCTCTGACAGGGGACGGTACGAGCAGTACTTC
TRBJ2-7,NA,TRBD1,TRBV5-1,CASTTTGRSYEQYF,TGCGCCAGCACCACGACAGGGAGATCCTACGAGCAGTACTTC
TRBJ2-3,NA,NA,TRBV18,CASSPREGANTQYF,TGTGCCAGCTCACCTCGCGAAGGGGCGAATACGCAGTATTTT
TRBJ2-7,few,NA,TRBV29-1,CSVVGLLYEQYF,TGCAGCGTTGTGGGGCTGCTATACGAGCAGTACTTC